The rows below give T cell receptor beta chains drawn from one sample of a study of T cells after yellow fever vaccination. TCRdb analysed the 5' RACE reads with MiXCR anew, one entry per CDR3 protein. The table records a few hundred thousand distinct CDR3 sequences, around 4.1% of them present only once. The material was PBMCs, obtained 5 days after the yellow fever booster vaccination. The receptors derive from a man between 18 and 35 years old who received the YFV17D yellow fever vaccine. The CDR3 runs from the conserved cysteine through the conserved F or W. Clone size is not always given. Where it is, it says once, few, many or a class for expanded clones.

NA	TRBJ2-3	TRBV9	16	CASSVSVGRDTDTQYF
NA	TRBJ1-6	TRBV4-3	17	CASSQVVMGQGYFTLHF
many	TRBJ1-1	TRBV4-3	18	CASSQEEAVRGGPAKAFF
many	TRBJ1-1	TRBV4-2	11	CASSLNGEAFF
NA	TRBJ2-4	TRBV6-6	18	CASSYAPVAGRAKNIQYF
few	TRBJ2-5	TRBV20-1	15	CSARPGLAGLETQYF
many	TRBJ1-1	TRBV7-2	14	CASSLYGRDTEAFF
NA	TRBJ2-6	TRBV10-3	17	CAISRRDLLSGANVLTF
few	TRBJ1-4	TRBV5-4	12	CASSVDREKLFF
many	TRBJ2-7	TRBV2	14	CASSVSGGTYEQYF
NA	TRBJ2-3	TRBV29-1	12	CSVAGGPDTQYF
few	TRBJ2-4	TRBV5-1	14	CASSLDGTENIQYF
many	TRBJ1-2	TRBV12-3/TRBV12-4	12	CASSFDNLGYTF
NA	TRBJ2-7	TRBV7-6	17	CASSLAPGRGLSYEQYF
few	TRBJ1-6	TRBV7-2	16	CASSRLRDSYNSPLHF
many	TRBJ2-5	TRBV3-1	13	CASRPTVQETQYF
NA	TRBJ2-1	TRBV4-2	17	CASSQDLAGGRSDEQFF
NA	TRBJ1-1	TRBV4-1	15	CASSPDRGGDTEAFF
few	TRBJ1-5	TRBV7-6	16	CASTYPPGGPYQPQHF
few	TRBJ2-5	TRBV4-2	15	CASSQDRYLQETQYF
few	TRBJ1-2	TRBV4-3	14	CASSQDLSSNGYTF
NA	TRBJ2-5	TRBV7-9	17	CASSFPTTSGGAVTQYF
NA	TRBJ1-4	TRBV5-4	11	CASSSDSELFF
many	TRBJ1-6	TRBV6-5	15	CASSYADRGPSPLHF
NA	TRBJ2-5	TRBV6-4	15	CATSPSGGARETQYF
NA	TRBJ2-1	TRBV4-1	15	CASSQVAKGWNEQFF
NA	TRBJ2-1	TRBV15	12	CATSRKGNEQFF
few	TRBJ1-2	TRBV20-1	15	CSARTKTRIDYGYTF
NA	TRBJ2-7	TRBV4-1	13	CASSQGIYYEQYF
many	TRBJ1-1	TRBV9	14	CASSVTGRNTEAFF
NA	TRBJ1-2	TRBV20-1	14	CSARPQAESYGYTF
few	TRBJ2-3	TRBV4-1	14	CASSQDRSTDTQYF
many	TRBJ1-1	TRBV18	15	CASSPPSRADTEAFF
many	TRBJ2-5	TRBV6-1	15	CASSGLGQSQETQYF
few	TRBJ1-5	TRBV18	15	CASSTAGHHNQPQHF
many	TRBJ2-6	TRBV5-1	14	CASYTTAGANVLTF
few	TRBJ2-7	TRBV7-6	18	CASSLAPPQRGGPHEQYF
few	TRBJ1-2	TRBV18	15	CASSPQLGTNYGYTF
few	TRBJ2-4	TRBV7-2	14	CASSLQNPEDIQYF
NA	TRBJ2-4	TRBV5-1	16	CASSLASGSGKNIQYF
many	TRBJ2-3	TRBV20-1	12	CSARELTDTQYF
many	TRBJ2-2	TRBV4-1	16	CASSRTSGENTGELFF
NA	TRBJ1-1	TRBV11-2	15	CASSLRGPQNTEAFF
few	TRBJ2-5	TRBV18	16	CASSLRGGTPKETQYF
few	TRBJ2-2	TRBV7-3	13	CASSIQRPGELFF
NA	TRBJ1-3	TRBV4-2	14	CASSARYSGNTIYF
few	TRBJ2-3	TRBV19	15	CASSTRRGGTDTQYF
NA	TRBJ1-2	TRBV5-1	18	CASSPNDLTGIIDYGYTF
NA	TRBJ1-5	TRBV15	13	CATSLSGGRHQHF
NA	TRBJ2-7	TRBV19	12	CASSIPGYEQYF
many	TRBJ2-3	TRBV5-4	16	CASSAGLAGGTDTQYF
few	TRBJ1-1	TRBV7-2	16	CASSRETGTASTEAFF